The sequence of this TCR beta chain was determined in a study of blood T cell repertoires in COVID-19. The protocol was immunoSEQ multiplex PCR, while the TCRdb copy is restricted to in-frame clones and leaves out a portion. Of under 100,000 clones in the sample, 83% were seen once. This TCR was recovered from an older woman with acute or convalescent COVID-19. The sequenced material came from peripheral blood.

Here the CDR3 DNA reads TGTGCCAGCAGTTACAGTGCAGGGGGCCCGGGAAACACCATATATTTT. It is translated as CASSYSAGGPGNTIYF. The rearrangement links TRBV6-5 to TRBJ1-3; 8 bases agree with TRBD1. J was trimmed by 4 bases and V by 2 bases; bases with no gene match: 7. CDR1 and CDR2 (germline): MNHEY, SVGAGI. This CDR3 spans 16 amino acids.